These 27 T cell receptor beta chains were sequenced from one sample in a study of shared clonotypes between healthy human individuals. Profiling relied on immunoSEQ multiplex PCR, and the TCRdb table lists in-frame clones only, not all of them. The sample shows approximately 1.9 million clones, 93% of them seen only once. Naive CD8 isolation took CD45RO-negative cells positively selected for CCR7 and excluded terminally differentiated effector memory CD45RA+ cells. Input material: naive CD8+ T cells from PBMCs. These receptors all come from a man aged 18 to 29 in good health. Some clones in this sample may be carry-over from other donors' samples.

The CDR3 reads CATSRARNTDTQYF. The CDR3 region has the DNA TGTGCCACCAGCAGAGCTAGAAACACAGATACGCAGTATTTT. The chain joins TRBV15 to TRBJ2-3; no clear D. Germline V CDR1 and CDR2: LNHNV, YYDKDF (reference sequence). V was trimmed by 1 base and J by 2 bases, leaving 7 bases between them. The CDR3 contains 14 residues.

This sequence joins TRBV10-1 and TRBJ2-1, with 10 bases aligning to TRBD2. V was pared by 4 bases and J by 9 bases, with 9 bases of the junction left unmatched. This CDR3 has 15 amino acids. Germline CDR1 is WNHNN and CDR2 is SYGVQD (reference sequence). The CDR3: CASSVGLAGATEQFF. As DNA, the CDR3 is TGCGCCAGCAGTGTGGGTCTAGCGGGAGCGACTGAGCAGTTCTTC.

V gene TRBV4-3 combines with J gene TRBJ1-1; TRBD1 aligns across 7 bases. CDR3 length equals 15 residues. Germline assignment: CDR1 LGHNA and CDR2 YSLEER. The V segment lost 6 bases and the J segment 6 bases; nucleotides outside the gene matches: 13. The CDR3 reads CASRERQGGRPEAFF. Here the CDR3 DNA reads TGCGCCAGCAGGGAACGACAGGGCGGAAGGCCTGAAGCTTTCTTT.

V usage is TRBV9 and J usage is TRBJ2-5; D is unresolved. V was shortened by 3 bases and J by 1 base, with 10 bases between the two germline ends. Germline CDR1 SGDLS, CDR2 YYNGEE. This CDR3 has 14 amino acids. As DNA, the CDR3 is TGTGCCAGCAGCGCCCACCCGTCCCAAGAGACCCAGTACTTC. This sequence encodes CASSAHPSQETQYF.

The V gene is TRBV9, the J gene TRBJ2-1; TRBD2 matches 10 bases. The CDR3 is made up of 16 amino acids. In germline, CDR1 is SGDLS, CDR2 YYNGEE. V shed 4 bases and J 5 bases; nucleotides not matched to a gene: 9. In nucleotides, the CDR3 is TGTGCCAGCAGCACACCCCTAGCGGGAGAAGACAATGAGCAGTTCTTC. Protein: CASSTPLAGEDNEQFF.

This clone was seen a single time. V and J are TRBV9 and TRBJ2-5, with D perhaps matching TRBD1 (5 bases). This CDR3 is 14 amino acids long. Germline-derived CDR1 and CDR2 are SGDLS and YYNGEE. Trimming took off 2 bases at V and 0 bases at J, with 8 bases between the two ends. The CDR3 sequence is CASSVSRDQETQYF. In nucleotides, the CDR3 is TGTGCCAGCAGCGTCTCCAGGGACCAAGAGACCCAGTACTTC.

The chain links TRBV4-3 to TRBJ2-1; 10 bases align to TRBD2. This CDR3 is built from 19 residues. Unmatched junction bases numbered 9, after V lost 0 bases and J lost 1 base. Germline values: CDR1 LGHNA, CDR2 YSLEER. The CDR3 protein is CASSQEFQREGLSYNEQFF. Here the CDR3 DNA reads TGCGCCAGCAGCCAAGAGTTTCAGCGGGAGGGCCTGTCCTACAATGAGCAGTTCTTC.

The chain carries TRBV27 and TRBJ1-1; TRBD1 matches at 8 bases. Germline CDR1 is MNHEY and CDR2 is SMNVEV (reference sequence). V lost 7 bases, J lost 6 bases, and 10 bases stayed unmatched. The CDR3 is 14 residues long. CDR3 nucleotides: TGTGCCAGCAATACAGGGGGTACTGCCGCTGAAGCTTTCTTT. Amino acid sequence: CASNTGGTAAEAFF.

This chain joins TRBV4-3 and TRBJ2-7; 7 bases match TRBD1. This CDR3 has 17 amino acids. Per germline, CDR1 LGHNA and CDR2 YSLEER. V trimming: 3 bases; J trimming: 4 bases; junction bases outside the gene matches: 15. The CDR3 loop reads CASSHDRDGETGYEQYF. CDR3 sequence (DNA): TGCGCCAGCAGCCACGACAGGGACGGAGAGACTGGTTACGAGCAGTACTTC.

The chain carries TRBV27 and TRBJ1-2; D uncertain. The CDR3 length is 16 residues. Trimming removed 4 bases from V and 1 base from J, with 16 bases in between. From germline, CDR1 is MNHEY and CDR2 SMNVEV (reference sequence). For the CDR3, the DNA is TGTGCCAGCAGTTCATCAGGACGGACTATTAACTATGGCTACACCTTC. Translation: CASSSSGRTINYGYTF.

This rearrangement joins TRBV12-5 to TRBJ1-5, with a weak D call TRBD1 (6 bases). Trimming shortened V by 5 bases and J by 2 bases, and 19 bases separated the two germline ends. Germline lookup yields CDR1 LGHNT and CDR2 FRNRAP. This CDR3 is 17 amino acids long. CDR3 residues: CASGETQGTNCNQPQHF. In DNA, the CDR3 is TGTGCTAGTGGTGAGACTCAGGGGACTAACTGCAATCAGCCCCAGCATTTT.

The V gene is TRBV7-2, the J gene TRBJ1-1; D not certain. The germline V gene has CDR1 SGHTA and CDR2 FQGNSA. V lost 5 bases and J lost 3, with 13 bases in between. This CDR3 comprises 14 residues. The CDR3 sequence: CASSQLSGYTEAFF. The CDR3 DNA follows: TGTGCCAGCAGCCAATTAAGTGGGTACACTGAAGCTTTCTTT.

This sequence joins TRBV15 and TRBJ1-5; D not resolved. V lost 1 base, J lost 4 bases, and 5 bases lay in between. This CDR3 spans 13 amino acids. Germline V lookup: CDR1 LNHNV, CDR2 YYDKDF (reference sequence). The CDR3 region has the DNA TGTGCCACCAGCAGAGTCCCAAATCAGCCCCAGCATTTT. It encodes CATSRVPNQPQHF.

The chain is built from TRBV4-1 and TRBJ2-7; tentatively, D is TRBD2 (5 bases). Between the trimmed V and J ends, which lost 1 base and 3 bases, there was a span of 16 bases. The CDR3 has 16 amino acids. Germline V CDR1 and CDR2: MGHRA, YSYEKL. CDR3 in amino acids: CASSQVGREGVYEQYF. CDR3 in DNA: TGCGCCAGCAGCCAAGTAGGGAGAGAGGGAGTCTACGAGCAGTACTTC.

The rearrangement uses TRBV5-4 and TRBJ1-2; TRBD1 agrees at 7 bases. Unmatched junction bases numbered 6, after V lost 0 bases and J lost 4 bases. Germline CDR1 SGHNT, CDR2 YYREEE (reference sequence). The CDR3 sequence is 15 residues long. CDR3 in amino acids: CASSLAWDSVYGYTF. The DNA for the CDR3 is TGTGCCAGCAGCTTGGCCTGGGACAGCGTCTATGGCTACACCTTC. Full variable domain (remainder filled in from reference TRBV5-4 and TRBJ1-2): ETGVTQSPTHLIKTRGQQVTLRCSSQSGHNTVSWYQQALGQGPQFIFQYYREEENGRGNFPPRFSGLQFPNYSSELNVNALELDDSALYLCASSLAWDSVYGYTFGSGTRLTVV.

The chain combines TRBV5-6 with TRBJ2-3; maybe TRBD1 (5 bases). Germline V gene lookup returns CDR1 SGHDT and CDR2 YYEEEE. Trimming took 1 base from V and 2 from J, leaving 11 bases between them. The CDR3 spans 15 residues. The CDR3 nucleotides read TGTGCCAGCAGCTTGTCTCCCAGGGACACAGATACGCAGTATTTT. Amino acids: CASSLSPRDTDTQYF.

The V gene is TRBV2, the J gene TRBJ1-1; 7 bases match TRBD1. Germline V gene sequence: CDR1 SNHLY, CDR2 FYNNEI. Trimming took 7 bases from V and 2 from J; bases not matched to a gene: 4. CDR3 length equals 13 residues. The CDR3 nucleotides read TGTGCCAGCACGGGACAGATTAACACTGAAGCTTTCTTT. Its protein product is CASTGQINTEAFF. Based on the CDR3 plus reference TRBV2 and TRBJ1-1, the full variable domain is EPEVTQTPSHQVTQMGQEVILRCVPISNHLYFYWYRQILGQKVEFLVSFYNNEISEKSEIFDDQFSVERPDGSNFTLKIRSTKLEDSAMYFCASTGQINTEAFFGQGTRLTVV.

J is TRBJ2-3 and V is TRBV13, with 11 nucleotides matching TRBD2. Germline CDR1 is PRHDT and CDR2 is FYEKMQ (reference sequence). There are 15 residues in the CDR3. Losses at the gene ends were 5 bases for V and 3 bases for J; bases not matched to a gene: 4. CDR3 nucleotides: TGTGCCAGCAGCGATTGGACTAGCGGGACAGATACGCAGTATTTT. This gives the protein CASSDWTSGTDTQYF.

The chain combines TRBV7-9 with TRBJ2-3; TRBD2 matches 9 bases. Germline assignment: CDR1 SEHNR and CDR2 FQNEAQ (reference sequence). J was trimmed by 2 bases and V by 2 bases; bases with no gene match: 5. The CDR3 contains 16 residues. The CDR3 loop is CASSLNSGGHTDTQYF. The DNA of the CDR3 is TGTGCCAGCAGCTTAAATAGCGGGGGACACACAGATACGCAGTATTTT. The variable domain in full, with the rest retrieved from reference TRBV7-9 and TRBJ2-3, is DTGVSQNPRHKITKRGQNVTFRCDPISEHNRLYWYRQTLGQGPEFLTYFQNEAQLEKSRLLSDRFSAERPKGSFSTLEIQRTEQGDSAMYLCASSLNSGGHTDTQYFGPGTRLTVL.

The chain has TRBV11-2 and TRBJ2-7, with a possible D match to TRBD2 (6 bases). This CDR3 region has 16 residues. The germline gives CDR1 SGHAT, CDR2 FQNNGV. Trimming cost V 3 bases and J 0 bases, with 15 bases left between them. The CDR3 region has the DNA TGTGCCAGCAGCTTTCAAACTAGCACCTCCTCCTACGAGCAGTACTTC. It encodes CASSFQTSTSSYEQYF.

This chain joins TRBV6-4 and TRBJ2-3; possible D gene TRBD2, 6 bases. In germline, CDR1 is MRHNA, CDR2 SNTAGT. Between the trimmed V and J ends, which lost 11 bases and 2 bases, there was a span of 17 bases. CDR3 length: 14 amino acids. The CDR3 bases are TGTGCCGGATCCGGGACTTACGACACAGATACGCAGTATTTT. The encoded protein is CAGSGTYDTDTQYF.

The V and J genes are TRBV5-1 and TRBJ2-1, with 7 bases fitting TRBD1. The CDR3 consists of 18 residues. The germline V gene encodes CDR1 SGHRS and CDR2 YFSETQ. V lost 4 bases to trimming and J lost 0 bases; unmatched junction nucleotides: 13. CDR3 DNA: TGCGCCAGCAGCCAACTGACAGAAACAGGGGCCTCCTACAATGAGCAGTTCTTC. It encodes CASSQLTETGASYNEQFF.

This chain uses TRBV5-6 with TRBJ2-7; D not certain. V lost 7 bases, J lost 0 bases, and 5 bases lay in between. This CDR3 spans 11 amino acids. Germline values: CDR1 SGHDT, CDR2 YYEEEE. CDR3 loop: CASGRSYEQYF. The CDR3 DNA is TGTGCCAGCGGCCGCTCCTACGAGCAGTACTTC.

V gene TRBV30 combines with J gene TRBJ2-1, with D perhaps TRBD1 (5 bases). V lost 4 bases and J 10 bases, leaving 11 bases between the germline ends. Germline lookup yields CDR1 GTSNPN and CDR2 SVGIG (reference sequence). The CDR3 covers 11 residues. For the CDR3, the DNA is TGTGCCTGGACCGCGAACAGGGAGCAGTTCTTC. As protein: CAWTANREQFF.

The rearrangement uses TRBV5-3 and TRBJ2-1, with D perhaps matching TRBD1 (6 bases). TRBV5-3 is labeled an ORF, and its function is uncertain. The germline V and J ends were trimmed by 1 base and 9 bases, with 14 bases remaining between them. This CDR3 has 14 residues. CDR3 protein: CARSLSGRGIEQFF. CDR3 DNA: TGTGCCAGAAGCTTGTCCGGCAGGGGAATTGAGCAGTTCTTC.

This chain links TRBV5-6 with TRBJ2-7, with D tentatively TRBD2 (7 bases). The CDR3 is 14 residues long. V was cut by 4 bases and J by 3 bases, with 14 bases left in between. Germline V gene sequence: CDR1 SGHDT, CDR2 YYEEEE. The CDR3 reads CASSGGGHRYEQYF. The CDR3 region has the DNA TGTGCCAGCAGCGGGGGGGGACACCGCTACGAGCAGTACTTC. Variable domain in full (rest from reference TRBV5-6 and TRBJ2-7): DAGVTQSPTHLIKTRGQQVTLRCSPKSGHDTVSWYQQALGQGPQFIFQYYEEEERQRGNFPDRFSGHQFPNYSSELNVNALLLGDSALYLCASSGGGHRYEQYFGPGTRLTVT.

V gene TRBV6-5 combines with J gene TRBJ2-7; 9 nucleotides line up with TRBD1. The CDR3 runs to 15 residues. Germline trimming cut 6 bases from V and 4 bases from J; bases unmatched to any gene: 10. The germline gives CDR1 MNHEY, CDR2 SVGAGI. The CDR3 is CASRLDRGGRYEQYF. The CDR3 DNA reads TGTGCCAGCAGGCTAGACAGGGGGGGACGATACGAGCAGTACTTC.